This T cell receptor (beta chain) was captured by sequencing in a study of identical twins. TCRdb re-called the 5' RACE reads with MiXCR, one entry per CDR3 protein. The sample consists of hundreds of thousands of distinct CDR3 sequences, 12% of them appearing once. Trimming took 3 bases from V and 6 from J, leaving 9 bases between them. Germline V gene sequence: CDR1 SGHDN, CDR2 FVKESK. This CDR3 has 12 amino acids. The study's findings and limits: It was cross-sectional statistical analysis, not following the same donors, that the conclusions relied on.

This clonotype was seen a few times. Its cognate antigen is unknown. The same sample was also used in a study of yellow fever vaccine responses in identical twins.

The chain links TRBV14 to TRBJ2-7; D uncertain. The source is a woman between 18 and 30 years old in good health. Input material: PBMCs. As DNA, the CDR3 is TGTGCCAGCAGCCAGGATCGCCTCGAGCAGTACTTC. It codes for CASSQDRLEQYF.